This T cell receptor (beta chain) is from a study of blood T cells in healthy people across ages. The CDR3 has 12 amino acids. The germline V gene has CDR1 MNHEY and CDR2 SVGEGT. This clonotype was recorded a few times. Primers used in a second PCR of roughly 6 to 12 cycles were a sample-barcoded 5' primer and a J-beta primer mix. TCRdb re-analysed the 5' RACE reads in MiXCR, keeping a single row per CDR3 protein. This sample yields hundreds of thousands of distinct CDR3 sequences, of which about 45% are seen a single time; 20% to 25% belongs to the top ten. The origin of this receptor is a man at least 80 years old in good health. The chain recombines TRBV6-2 or TRBV6-3 with TRBJ2-7; D uncertain. The last part of the DNA fits TRBJ2-5 better; the J call may be wrong. Source material: blood. The CDR3 loop is CASLAAQETQYF. CDR3 DNA sequence: TGTGCCAGCCTGGCAGCTCAAGAGACCCAGTACTTC.